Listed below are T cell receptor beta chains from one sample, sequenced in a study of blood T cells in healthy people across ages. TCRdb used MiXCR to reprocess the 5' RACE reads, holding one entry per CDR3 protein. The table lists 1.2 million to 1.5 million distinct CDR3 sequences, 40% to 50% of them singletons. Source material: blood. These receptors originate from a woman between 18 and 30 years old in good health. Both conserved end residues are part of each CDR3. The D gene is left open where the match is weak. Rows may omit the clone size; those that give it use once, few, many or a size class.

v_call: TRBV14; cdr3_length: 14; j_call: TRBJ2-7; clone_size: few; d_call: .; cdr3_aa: CASSDRLTYNEQYF; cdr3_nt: TGTGCCAGCAGTGACCGACTTACATACAATGAGCAGTACTTC
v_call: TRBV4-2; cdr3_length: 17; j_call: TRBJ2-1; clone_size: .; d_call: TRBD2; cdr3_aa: CASSQDFSSGGSNEQFF; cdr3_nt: TGTGCCAGCAGCCAAGATTTTTCTAGCGGGGGGAGCAATGAGCAGTTCTTC
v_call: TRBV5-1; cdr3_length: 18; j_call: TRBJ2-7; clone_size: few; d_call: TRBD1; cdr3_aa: CASSSYRDRVGSSYEQYF; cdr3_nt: TGCGCCAGCAGCTCATACCGGGACAGGGTTGGGTCGTCCTACGAGCAGTACTTC
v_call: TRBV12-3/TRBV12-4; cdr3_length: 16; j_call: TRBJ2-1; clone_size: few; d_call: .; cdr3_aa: CASRLGGLAAISEQFF; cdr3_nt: TGTGCCAGCAGACTAGGGGGTCTTGCGGCGATAAGTGAGCAGTTCTTC
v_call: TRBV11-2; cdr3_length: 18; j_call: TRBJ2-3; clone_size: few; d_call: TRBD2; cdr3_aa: CASSLAPTSGGARDTQYF; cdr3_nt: TGTGCCAGCAGCTTAGCCCCGACTAGCGGGGGGGCGAGAGATACGCAGTATTTT
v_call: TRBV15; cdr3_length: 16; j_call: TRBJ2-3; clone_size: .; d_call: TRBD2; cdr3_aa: CATSRDILAETDTQYF; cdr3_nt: TGTGCCACCAGCAGAGATATCCTAGCGGAAACAGATACGCAGTATTTT
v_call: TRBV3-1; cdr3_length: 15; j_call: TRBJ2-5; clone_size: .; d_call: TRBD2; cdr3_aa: CASSPGVTSRILMYF; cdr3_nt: TGTGCCAGCAGCCCTGGGGTGACTAGCCGAATTTTGATGTACTTC
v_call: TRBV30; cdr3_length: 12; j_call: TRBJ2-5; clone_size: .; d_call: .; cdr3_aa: CAASREGETQYF; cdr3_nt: TGTGCTGCATCGCGGGAAGGAGAGACCCAGTACTTC
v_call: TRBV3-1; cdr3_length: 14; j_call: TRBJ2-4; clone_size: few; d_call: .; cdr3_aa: CASSLENYRDIQYF; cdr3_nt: TGTGCCAGCAGCCTCGAGAACTACAGGGACATTCAGTACTTC
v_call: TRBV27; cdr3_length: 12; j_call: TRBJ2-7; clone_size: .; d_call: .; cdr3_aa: CASSTAIGEQYF; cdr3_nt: TGTGCCAGCAGTACCGCGATCGGCGAGCAGTACTTC
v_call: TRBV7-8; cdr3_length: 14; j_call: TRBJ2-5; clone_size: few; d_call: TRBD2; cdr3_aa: CASTQLAGPGVKYF; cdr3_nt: TGTGCCAGCACCCAACTAGCGGGGCCCGGGGTCAAGTACTTC
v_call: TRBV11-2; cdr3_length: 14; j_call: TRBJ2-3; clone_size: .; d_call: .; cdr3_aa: CASSPPPLPDTQYF; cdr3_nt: TGTGCCAGCAGCCCACCCCCTCTCCCAGATACGCAGTATTTT
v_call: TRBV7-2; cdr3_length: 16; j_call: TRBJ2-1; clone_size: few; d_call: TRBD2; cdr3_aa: CASSPTGREFFNEQFF; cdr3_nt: TGTGCCAGCAGTCCCACCGGGCGGGAGTTTTTCAATGAGCAGTTCTTC
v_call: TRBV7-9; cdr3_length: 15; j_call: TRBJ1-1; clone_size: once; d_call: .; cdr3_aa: CASSDVRTMETEAFF; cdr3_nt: TGTGCCAGCAGCGACGTCCGAACCATGGAAACTGAAGCTTTCTTT
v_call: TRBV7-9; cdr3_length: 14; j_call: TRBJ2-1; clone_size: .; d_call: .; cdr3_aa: CASSLSITGNEQFF; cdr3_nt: TGTGCCAGCAGCTTATCGATCACAGGCAATGAGCAGTTCTTC
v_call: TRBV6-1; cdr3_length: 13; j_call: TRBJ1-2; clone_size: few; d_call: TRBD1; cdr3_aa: CASSADRERGYTF; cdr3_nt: TGTGCCAGCAGTGCGGACAGGGAACGCGGCTACACCTTC
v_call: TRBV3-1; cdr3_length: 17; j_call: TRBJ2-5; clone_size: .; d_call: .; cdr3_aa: CASSQERAGFGQETQYF; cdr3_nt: TGTGCCAGCAGCCAAGAAAGGGCAGGGTTCGGTCAAGAGACCCAGTACTTC
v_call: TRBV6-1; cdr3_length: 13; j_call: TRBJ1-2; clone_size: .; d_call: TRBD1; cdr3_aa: CASRQGPNYGYTF; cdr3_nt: TGTGCCAGCAGACAGGGGCCTAACTATGGCTACACCTTC
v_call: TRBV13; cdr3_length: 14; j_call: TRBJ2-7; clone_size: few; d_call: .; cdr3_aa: CASSYRASSYEQYF; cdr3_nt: TGTGCCAGCAGCTACCGAGCGAGCTCCTACGAGCAGTACTTC
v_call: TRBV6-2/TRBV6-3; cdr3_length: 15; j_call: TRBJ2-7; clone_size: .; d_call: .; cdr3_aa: CASSSWGSSSYEQYF; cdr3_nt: TGTGCCAGCAGTTCCTGGGGGTCAAGCTCCTACGAGCAGTACTTC
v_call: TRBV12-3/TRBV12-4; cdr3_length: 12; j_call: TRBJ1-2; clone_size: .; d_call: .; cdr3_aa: CASSRTVGGYTF; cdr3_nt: TGTGCCAGCAGTCGGACAGTGGGGGGCTACACCTTC
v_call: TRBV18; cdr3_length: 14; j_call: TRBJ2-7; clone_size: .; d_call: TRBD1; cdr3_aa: CASSPGQGFNEQYF; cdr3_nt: TGTGCCAGCTCACCGGGACAGGGGTTCAACGAGCAGTACTTC
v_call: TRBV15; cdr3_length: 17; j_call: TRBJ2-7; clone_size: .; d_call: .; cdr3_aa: CATSRDLQVTSYNEQYF; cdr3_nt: TGTGCCACCAGCAGAGATCTGCAGGTGACCTCCTACAATGAGCAGTACTTC
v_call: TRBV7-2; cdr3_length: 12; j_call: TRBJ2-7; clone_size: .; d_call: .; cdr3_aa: CASSPESSEQYF; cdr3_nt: TGTGCCAGCAGCCCTGAATCTAGTGAGCAGTACTTC
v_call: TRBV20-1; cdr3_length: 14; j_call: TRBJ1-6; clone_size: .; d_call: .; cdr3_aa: CSARVGQSNSPLHF; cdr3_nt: TGCAGTGCTAGAGTAGGACAGTCTAATTCACCCCTCCACTTT
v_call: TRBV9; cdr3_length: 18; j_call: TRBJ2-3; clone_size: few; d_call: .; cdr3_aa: CASSTRGGGGDVADTQYF; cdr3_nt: TGTGCCAGCAGCACTAGAGGAGGGGGAGGGGATGTCGCAGATACGCAGTATTTT
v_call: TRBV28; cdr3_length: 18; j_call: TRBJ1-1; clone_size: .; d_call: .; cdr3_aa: CASSLPPWGTEGHTEAFF; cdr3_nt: TGTGCCAGCAGTCTCCCTCCGTGGGGGACGGAAGGCCACACTGAAGCTTTCTTT
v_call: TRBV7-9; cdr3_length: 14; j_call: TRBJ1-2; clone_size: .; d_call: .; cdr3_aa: CASGTYREIAGYTF; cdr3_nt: TGTGCCAGCGGAACCTACAGGGAGATCGCTGGCTACACCTTC